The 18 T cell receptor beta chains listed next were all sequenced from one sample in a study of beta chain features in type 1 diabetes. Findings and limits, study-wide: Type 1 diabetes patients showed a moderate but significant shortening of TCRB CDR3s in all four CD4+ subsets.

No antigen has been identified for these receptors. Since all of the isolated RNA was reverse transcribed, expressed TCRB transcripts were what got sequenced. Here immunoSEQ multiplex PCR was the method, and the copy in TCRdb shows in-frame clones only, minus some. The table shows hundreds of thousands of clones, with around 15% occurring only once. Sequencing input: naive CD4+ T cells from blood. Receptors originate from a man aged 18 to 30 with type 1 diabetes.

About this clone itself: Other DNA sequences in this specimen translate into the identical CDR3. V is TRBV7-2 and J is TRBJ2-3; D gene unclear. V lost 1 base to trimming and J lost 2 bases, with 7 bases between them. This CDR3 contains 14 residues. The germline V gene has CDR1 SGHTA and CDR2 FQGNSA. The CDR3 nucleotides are TGTGCCAGCAGCTTAGTAGGATCCACAGATACGCAGTATTTT. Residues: CASSLVGSTDTQYF.

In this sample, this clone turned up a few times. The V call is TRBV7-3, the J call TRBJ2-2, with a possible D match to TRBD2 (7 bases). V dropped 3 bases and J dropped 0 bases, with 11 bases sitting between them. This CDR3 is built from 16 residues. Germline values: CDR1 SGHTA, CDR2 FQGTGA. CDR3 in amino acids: CASSLAGASNTGELFF. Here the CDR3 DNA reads TGTGCCAGCAGCTTGGCGGGGGCCTCGAACACCGGGGAGCTGTTTTTT.

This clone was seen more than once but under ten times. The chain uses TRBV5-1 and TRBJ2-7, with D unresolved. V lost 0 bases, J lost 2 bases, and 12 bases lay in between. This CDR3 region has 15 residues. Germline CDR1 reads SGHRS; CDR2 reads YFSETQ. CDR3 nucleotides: TGCGCCAGCAGCTTGGCTGAATACCGAACCTACGAGCAGTACTTC. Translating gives CASSLAEYRTYEQYF.

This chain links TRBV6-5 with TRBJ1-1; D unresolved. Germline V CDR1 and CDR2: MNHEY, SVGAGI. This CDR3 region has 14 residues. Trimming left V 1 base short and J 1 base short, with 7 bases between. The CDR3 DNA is TGTGCCAGCAGTTACTTGGCACCGAACACTGAAGCTTTCTTT. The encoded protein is CASSYLAPNTEAFF.

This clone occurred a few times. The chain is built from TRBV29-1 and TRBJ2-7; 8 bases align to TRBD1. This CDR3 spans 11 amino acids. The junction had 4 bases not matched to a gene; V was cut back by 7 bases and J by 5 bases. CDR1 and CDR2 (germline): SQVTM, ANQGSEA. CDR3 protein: CSAQQGDEQYF. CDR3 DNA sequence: TGCAGCGCCCAACAGGGGGACGAGCAGTACTTC.

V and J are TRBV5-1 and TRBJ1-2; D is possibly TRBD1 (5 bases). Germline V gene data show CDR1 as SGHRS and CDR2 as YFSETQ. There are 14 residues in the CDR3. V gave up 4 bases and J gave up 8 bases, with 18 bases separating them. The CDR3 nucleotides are TGCGCCAGCAGCGCCGGGACGGCCCCAGTCGGCTACACCTTC. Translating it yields CASSAGTAPVGYTF.

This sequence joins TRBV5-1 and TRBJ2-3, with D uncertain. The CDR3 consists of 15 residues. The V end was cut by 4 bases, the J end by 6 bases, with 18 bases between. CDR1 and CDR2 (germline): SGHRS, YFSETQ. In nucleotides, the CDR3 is TGCGCCAGCAGCCCCTGGGCCCAGGCATCGGATACGCAGTATTTT. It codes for CASSPWAQASDTQYF.

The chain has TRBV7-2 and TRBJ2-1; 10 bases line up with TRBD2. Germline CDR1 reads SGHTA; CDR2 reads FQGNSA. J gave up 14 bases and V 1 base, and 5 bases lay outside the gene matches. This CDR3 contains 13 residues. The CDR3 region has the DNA TGTGCCAGCAGCTTAGGGGCTAGCGGGAGAGAGTTCTTC. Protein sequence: CASSLGASGREFF.

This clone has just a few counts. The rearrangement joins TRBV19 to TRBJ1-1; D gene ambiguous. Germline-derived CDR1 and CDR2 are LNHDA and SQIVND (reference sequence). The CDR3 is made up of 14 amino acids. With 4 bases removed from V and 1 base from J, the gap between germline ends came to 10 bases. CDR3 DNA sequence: TGTGCCAGTAGTAGGGGAACAGAGAACACTGAAGCTTTCTTT. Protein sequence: CASSRGTENTEAFF.

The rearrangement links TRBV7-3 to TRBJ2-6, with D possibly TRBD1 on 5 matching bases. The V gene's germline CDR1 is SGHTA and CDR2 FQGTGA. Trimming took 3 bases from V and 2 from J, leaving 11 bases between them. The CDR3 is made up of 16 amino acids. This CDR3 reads CASSFLQGAGANVLTF. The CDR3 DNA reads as TGTGCCAGCAGCTTTCTCCAGGGTGCTGGGGCCAACGTCCTGACTTTC.

CDR3 region: CASSLMTGYTF. The CDR3 coding sequence is TGTGCCAGCAGCCTCATGACAGGCTACACCTTC. The rearrangement joins TRBV5-8 to TRBJ1-2; D not certain. Germline V CDR1 and CDR2: SGHTS, YDEGEE. The CDR3 length is 11 residues. V lost 4 bases and J lost 8, with 9 bases in between. Full variable domain (remainder filled in from reference TRBV5-8 and TRBJ1-2): EAGVTQSPTHLIKTRGQQATLRCSPISGHTSVYWYQQALGLGLQFLLWYDEGEERNRGNFPPRFSGRQFPNYSSELNVNALELEDSALYLCASSLMTGYTFGSGTRLTVV.

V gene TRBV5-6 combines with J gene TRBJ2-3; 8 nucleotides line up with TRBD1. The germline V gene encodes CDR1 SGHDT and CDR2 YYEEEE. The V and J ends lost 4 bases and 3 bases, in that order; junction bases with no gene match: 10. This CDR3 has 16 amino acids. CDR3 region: CASSPTRDRLTDTQYF. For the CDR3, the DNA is TGTGCCAGCAGCCCGACCCGGGACAGGTTAACAGATACGCAGTATTTT.

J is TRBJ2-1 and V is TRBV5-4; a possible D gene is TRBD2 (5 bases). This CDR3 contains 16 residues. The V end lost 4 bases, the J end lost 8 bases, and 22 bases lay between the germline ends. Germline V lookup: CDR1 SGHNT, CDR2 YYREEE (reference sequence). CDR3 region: CASSPPREGRKDEQFF. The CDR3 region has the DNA TGTGCCAGCAGCCCACCTCGTGAGGGCCGTAAGGATGAGCAGTTCTTC.

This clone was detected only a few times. CDR3 bases: TGTGCCTGGAGTCATGGTGATACGCAGTATTTT. Translated: CAWSHGDTQYF. This chain joins TRBV30 and TRBJ2-3; no definite D call. This CDR3 spans 11 amino acids. Trimming took 2 bases from V and 6 from J, leaving 6 bases between them. In germline, CDR1 is GTSNPN, CDR2 SVGIG (reference sequence).

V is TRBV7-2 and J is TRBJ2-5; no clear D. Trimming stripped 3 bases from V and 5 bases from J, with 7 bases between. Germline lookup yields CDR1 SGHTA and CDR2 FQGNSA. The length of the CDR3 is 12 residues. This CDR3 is CASSFQSETQYF. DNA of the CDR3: TGTGCCAGCAGCTTTCAGTCGGAGACCCAGTACTTC.

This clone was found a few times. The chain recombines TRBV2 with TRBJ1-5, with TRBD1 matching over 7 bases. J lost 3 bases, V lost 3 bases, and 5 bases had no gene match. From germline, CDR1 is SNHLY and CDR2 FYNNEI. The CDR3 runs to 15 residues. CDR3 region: CASSDRTGPNQPQHF. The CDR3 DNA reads TGTGCCAGCAGTGACCGGACAGGTCCCAATCAGCCCCAGCATTTT. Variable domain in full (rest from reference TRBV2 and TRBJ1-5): EPEVTQTPSHQVTQMGQEVILRCVPISNHLYFYWYRQILGQKVEFLVSFYNNEISEKSEIFDDQFSVERPDGSNFTLKIRSTKLEDSAMYFCASSDRTGPNQPQHFGDGTRLSIL.

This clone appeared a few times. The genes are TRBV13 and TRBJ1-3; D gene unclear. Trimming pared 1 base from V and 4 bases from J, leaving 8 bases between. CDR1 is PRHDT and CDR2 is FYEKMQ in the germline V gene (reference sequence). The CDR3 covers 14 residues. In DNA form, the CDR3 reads TGTGCCAGCAGCTTAGACACAGCAGGAAACACCATATATTTT. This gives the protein CASSLDTAGNTIYF.

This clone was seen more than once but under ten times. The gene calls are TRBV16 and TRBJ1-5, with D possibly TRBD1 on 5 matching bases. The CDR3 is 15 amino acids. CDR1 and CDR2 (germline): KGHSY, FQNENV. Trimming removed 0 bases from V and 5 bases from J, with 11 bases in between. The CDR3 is CASSQSPWDDQPQHF. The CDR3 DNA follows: TGTGCCAGCAGCCAATCCCCATGGGACGATCAGCCCCAGCATTTT.